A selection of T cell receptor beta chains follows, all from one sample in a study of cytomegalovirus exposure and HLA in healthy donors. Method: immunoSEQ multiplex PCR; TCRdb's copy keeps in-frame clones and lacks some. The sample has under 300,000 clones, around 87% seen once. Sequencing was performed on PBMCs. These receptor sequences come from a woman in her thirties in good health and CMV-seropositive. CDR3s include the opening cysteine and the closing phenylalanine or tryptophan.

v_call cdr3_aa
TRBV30 CAWSVGFRGGYEQYF
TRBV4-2 CASSQDQLAERNEQFF
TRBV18 CASSQAQGLNTEAFF
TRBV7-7 CASSPQSSGELFF
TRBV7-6 CASSLGEVYEQYF
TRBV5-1 CASSSTSGTDTQYF
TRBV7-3 CASSLTTTAGELFF
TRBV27 CASSHGMAGATYEQYF
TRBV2 CASSEASDQETQYF
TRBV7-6 CASSLGLNKETQYF
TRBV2 CASRGIWGERTGELFF
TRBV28 CASRVPGQGARRTEAFF
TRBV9 CASSPGRGSNQPQHF
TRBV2 CASRERGNEQFF
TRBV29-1 CSAHGPGGSYEQYF
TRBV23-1 CASSQPRGATGNTIYF
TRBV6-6 CASSYSSVYNEQFF
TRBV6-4 CASSADSSTDTQYF